The 14 T cell receptor beta chains reported below all come from one sample, sequenced in a study of T cell responses to AZD1222 COVID-19 vaccine (dated by TCRdb to 2020 to 2023). The library was made by the immunoSEQ multiplex PCR assay. TCRdb took over this immuneACCESS table, retaining in-frame rearrangements with V and J assigned. Such tables are incomplete; in checked studies, under half of the missing clones stem from an unresolved V gene, and the remainder is unexplained. Recorded for this sample are more than 100,000 clones; 88% of them occurred a single time. Roughly 2.4% of the sample goes to the ten largest clones. What the time point label conveys for this sample: baseline before first vaccination. This sample comprised peripheral blood, obtained on day 0 of AZD1222 vaccination. Receptors originate from an adult in good health.

V usage is TRBV18 and J usage is TRBJ2-3; D might be TRBD1 (6 bases). Germline values: CDR1 KGHSH, CDR2 LQKENI. CDR3 length equals 15 residues. V lost 3 bases and J lost 0, with 10 bases in between. CDR3 sequence (DNA): TGTGCCAGCTCACCGTTCCAGGGGAGCACAGATACGCAGTATTTT. This gives the protein CASSPFQGSTDTQYF.

V is TRBV30 and J is TRBJ2-7, with unresolved D. The CDR3 consists of 12 residues. Trimming cost V 3 bases and J 2 bases, with 8 bases left between them. Germline CDR1 and CDR2: GTSNPN and SVGIG (reference sequence). CDR3 DNA: TGTGCCTGGAGGGAGAGACCCTACGAGCAGTACTTC. It encodes CAWRERPYEQYF.

The V call is TRBV24-1, the J call TRBJ2-7, with TRBD2 matching over 7 bases. The germline gives CDR1 KGHDR, CDR2 SFDVKD. The CDR3 spans 16 residues. J gave up 0 bases and V 1 base, and 5 bases lay outside the gene matches. The CDR3 coding sequence is TGTGCCACCAGTGATTTCGGCCTAGCGGCCTCCTACGAGCAGTACTTC. Translated: CATSDFGLAASYEQYF.

The chain employs TRBV5-1 and TRBJ1-6, with D possibly TRBD1 on 5 matching bases. The V end lost 0 bases, the J end lost 14 bases, and 12 bases lay between the germline ends. Germline CDR1 is SGHRS and CDR2 is YFSETQ. This CDR3 region has 13 residues. CDR3 DNA: TGCGCCAGCAGCTTGGCCGGGGCCAGAACCCTCCACTTT. Protein sequence: CASSLAGARTLHF.

V gene TRBV6-1 combines with J gene TRBJ1-4; a weak D match, TRBD1 (5 bases). Germline assignment: CDR1 MNHNS and CDR2 SASEGT. This CDR3 is built from 14 residues. V was clipped by 1 base and J by 10 bases, with 13 bases between them. In DNA, the CDR3 is TGTGCCAGCAGTGAAGACAGGAGCCAAGGAAAACTGTTTTTT. Translating it yields CASSEDRSQGKLFF.

This chain uses TRBV21-1 with TRBJ1-2. TRBV21-1 is designated a pseudogene. CDR3 length: 15 residues. The CDR3 bases are TGTGCCAGCAGCGGACGCCGTGTAGGCAGCTATGGCTACACCTTC. Translation: CASSGRRVGSYGYTF.

The chain carries TRBV27 and TRBJ1-5, with D possibly matching TRBD1 (5 bases). V was shortened by 3 bases and J by 5 bases, with 8 bases between the two germline ends. The CDR3 runs 13 residues. Germline V CDR1 and CDR2: MNHEY, SMNVEV (reference sequence). The CDR3 reads CASSFRGDQPQHF. Written as DNA, the CDR3 is TGTGCCAGCAGTTTCCGGGGCGATCAGCCCCAGCATTTT.

The chain combines TRBV5-6 with TRBJ1-2, with D uncertain. The CDR3 contains 13 residues. The V gene's germline CDR1 is SGHDT and CDR2 YYEEEE. Trimming stripped 0 bases from V and 6 bases from J, with 9 bases between. CDR3 DNA: TGTGCCAGCAGCTTGGGCGGACTTAATGGCTACACCTTC. Residues: CASSLGGLNGYTF.

This CDR3 reads CASSSGTAATNEKLFF. The CDR3 nucleotides read TGTGCCAGCAGCTCCGGGACGGCCGCAACTAATGAAAAACTGTTTTTT. The J gene is TRBJ1-4, the V gene TRBV9, with D possibly matching TRBD1 (5 bases). Trimming stripped 4 bases from V and 0 bases from J, with 13 bases between. The CDR3 length is 16 residues. Germline V gives CDR1 SGDLS, CDR2 YYNGEE.

This rearrangement joins TRBV12-3 or TRBV12-4 to TRBJ1-2; possible D gene TRBD1, 6 bases. V dropped 6 bases and J dropped 4 bases, with 12 bases sitting between them. This CDR3 region has 13 residues. The CDR3 sequence: CASSQGRGYGYTF. CDR3 DNA sequence: TGTGCCAGCAGCCAAGGCAGGGGCTATGGCTACACCTTC.

This chain connects TRBV3-1 (or the pseudogene TRBV3-2) to TRBJ2-5, with D perhaps TRBD1 (5 bases). Germline assignment: CDR1 LGHDT and CDR2 YNNKEL (reference sequence). V was cut by 0 bases and J by 5 bases, with 10 bases left in between. The CDR3 loop spans 14 amino acids. This CDR3 reads CASSQDRRVETQYF. DNA of the CDR3: TGTGCCAGCAGCCAAGATCGCAGGGTGGAGACCCAGTACTTC.

This chain uses TRBV3-1 (or the pseudogene TRBV3-2) with TRBJ2-1, with 15 bases matching TRBD2. With 7 bases clipped from V and 9 bases from J, the junction kept 1 base outside the gene matches. The CDR3 has 13 amino acids. Germline V lookup: CDR1 LGHDT, CDR2 YNNKEL (reference sequence). The DNA of the CDR3 is TGTGCCAGCACGGGACTAGCGGGAGGTGAGCAGTTCTTC. It translates to CASTGLAGGEQFF.

The chain uses TRBV18 and TRBJ1-5; 7 positions match TRBD1. CDR3 length: 13 amino acids. V gave up 6 bases and J gave up 4 bases; unmatched junction bases: 3. Germline V gives CDR1 KGHSH, CDR2 LQKENI. This CDR3 reads CASSSDRNQPQHF. The CDR3 DNA follows: TGTGCCAGCTCTTCGGACAGGAATCAGCCCCAGCATTTT.

The chain couples TRBV5-4 to TRBJ2-1; unclear D gene. Germline V CDR1 and CDR2: SGHNT, YYREEE (reference sequence). The CDR3 consists of 12 residues. Deletions cut 5 bases from V and 6 bases from J, with 9 bases between. The CDR3 reads CASRSFSNEQFF. DNA of the CDR3: TGTGCCAGCAGATCCTTTAGCAATGAGCAGTTCTTC.